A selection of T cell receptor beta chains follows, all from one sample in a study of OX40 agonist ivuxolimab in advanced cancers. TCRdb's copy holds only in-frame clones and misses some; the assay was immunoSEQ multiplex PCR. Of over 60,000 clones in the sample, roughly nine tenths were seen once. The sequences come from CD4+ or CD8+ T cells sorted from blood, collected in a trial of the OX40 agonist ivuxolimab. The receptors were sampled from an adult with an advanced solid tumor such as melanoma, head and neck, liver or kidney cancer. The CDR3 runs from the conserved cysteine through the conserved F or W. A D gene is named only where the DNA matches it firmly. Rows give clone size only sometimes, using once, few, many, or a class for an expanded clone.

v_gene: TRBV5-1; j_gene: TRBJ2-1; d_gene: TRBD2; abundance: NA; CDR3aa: CASSSTSGLFDEQFF; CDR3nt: TGCGCCAGCAGCTCCACTAGCGGGTTGTTTGATGAGCAGTTCTTC
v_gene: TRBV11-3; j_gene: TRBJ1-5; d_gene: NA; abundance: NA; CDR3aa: CASSFLADQPQHF; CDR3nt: TGTGCCAGCAGCTTTCTGGCGGACCAGCCCCAGCATTTT
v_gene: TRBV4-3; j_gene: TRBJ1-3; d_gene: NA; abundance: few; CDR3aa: CASSRGGSGNTIYF; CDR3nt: TGCGCCAGCAGCAGGGGAGGCTCTGGAAACACCATATATTTT
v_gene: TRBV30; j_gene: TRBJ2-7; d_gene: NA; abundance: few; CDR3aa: CAWSHQQGRSYEQYF; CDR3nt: TGTGCCTGGAGTCACCAACAGGGCAGGTCCTACGAGCAGTACTTC
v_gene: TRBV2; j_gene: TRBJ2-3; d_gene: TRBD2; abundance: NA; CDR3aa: CASSSGTSGLATDTQYF; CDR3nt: TGTGCCAGCAGTTCCGGGACTAGCGGACTCGCTACAGATACGCAGTATTTT
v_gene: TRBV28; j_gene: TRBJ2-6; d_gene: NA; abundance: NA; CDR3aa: CASSRIRPSGANVLTF; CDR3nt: TGTGCCAGCAGTAGAATCAGGCCCTCTGGGGCCAACGTCCTGACTTTC
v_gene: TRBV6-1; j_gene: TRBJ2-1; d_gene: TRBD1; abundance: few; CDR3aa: CASAAGGSGNEQFF; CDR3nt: TGTGCCAGCGCCGCAGGGGGCTCGGGCAATGAGCAGTTCTTC
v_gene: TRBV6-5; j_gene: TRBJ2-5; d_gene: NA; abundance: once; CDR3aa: CASSWDQETQYF; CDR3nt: TGTGCCAGCAGTTGGGACCAAGAGACCCAGTACTTC
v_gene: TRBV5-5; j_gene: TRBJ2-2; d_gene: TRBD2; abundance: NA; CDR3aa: CASSSIAGSTGELFF; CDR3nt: TGTGCCAGCAGCTCGATAGCGGGGAGCACCGGGGAGCTGTTTTTT
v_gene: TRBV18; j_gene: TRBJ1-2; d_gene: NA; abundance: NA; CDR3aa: CASSPDRVYGYTF; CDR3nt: TGTGCCAGCTCACCCGACCGGGTGTATGGCTACACCTTC
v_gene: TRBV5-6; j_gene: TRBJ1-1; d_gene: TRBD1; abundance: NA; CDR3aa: CASSPSDRGYTEAFF; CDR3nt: TGTGCCAGCAGCCCCTCGGACAGGGGTTATACTGAAGCTTTCTTT
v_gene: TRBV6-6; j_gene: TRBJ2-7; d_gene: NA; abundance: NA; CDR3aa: CASSYSASYEQYF; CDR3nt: TGTGCCAGCAGTTACTCGGCTAGCTACGAGCAGTACTTC
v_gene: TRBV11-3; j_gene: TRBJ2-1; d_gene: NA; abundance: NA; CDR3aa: CASSSGPAYNEQFF; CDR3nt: TGTGCCAGCAGCTCCGGGCCGGCCTACAATGAGCAGTTCTTC
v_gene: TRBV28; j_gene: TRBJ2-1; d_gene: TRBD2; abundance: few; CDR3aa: CASSDSSGNNEQFF; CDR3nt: TGTGCCAGCAGCGATTCTAGCGGGAATAATGAGCAGTTCTTC
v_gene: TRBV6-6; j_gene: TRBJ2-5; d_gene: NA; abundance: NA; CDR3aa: CASSYPERGQETQYF; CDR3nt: TGTGCCAGCAGTTACCCCGAGAGGGGCCAAGAGACCCAGTACTTC
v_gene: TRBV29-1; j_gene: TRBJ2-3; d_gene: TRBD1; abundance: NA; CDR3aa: CSVSEGGQGTDTQYF; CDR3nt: TGCAGCGTTTCCGAGGGGGGACAGGGCACAGATACGCAGTATTTT
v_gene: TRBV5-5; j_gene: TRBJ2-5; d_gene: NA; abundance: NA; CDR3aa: CASSLGVGKETQYF; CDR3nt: TGTGCCAGCAGCTTGGGAGTAGGGAAGGAGACCCAGTACTTC
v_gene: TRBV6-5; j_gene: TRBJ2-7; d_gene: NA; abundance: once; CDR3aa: CASRSLYSYEQYF; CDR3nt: TGTGCCAGCAGGTCGCTTTATTCCTACGAGCAGTACTTC
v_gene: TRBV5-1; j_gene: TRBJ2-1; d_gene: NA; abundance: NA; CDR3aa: CASSPGSRVNEQFF; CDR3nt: TGCGCCAGCAGCCCGGGGTCGAGGGTCAATGAGCAGTTCTTC
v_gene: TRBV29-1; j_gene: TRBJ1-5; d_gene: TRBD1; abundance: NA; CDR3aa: CSVAPGGLNQPQHF; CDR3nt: TGCAGCGTTGCCCCAGGGGGCTTGAATCAGCCCCAGCATTTT
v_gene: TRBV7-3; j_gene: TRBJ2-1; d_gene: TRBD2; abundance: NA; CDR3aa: CASSISSGSSYNEQFF; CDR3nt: TGTGCCAGCAGCATCTCTAGCGGGAGCTCCTACAATGAGCAGTTCTTC
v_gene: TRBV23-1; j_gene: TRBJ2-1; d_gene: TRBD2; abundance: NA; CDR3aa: CASSSGTSGRGPSQFF; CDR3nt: TGCGCCAGCAGTTCCGGGACTAGCGGGAGGGGACCTTCGCAGTTCTTC
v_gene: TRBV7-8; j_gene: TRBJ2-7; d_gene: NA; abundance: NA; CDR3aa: CASWPRTVGDEQYF; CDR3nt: TGTGCCAGCTGGCCCAGGACAGTAGGCGACGAGCAGTACTTC
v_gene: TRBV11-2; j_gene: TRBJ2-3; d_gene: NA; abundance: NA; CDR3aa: CASSLSREDTDTQYF; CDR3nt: TGTGCCAGCAGCTTATCCAGGGAGGACACAGATACGCAGTATTTT
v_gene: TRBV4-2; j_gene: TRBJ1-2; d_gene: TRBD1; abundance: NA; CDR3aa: CASSRDSRGYTF; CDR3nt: TGTGCCAGCAGCCGGGACAGTCGAGGCTACACCTTC
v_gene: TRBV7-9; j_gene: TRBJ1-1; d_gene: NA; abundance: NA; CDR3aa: CASSLDDTGGTEAFF; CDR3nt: TGTGCCAGCAGCTTAGACGACACGGGGGGCACTGAAGCTTTCTTT
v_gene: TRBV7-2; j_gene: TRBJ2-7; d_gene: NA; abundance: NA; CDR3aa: CASSLDSLEQYF; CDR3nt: TGTGCCAGCAGCTTAGACTCCTTAGAGCAGTACTTC
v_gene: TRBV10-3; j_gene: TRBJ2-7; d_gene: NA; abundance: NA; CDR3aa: CAISGVYEQYF; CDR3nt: TGTGCCATCAGTGGGGTATACGAGCAGTACTTC
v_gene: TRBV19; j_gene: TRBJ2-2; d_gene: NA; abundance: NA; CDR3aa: CASNWVGGGELFF; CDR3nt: TGTGCCAGTAATTGGGTAGGGGGCGGGGAGCTGTTTTTT
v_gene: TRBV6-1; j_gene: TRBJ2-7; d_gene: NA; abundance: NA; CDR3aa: CASRKERDEQYF; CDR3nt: TGTGCCAGCAGGAAAGAACGGGACGAGCAGTACTTC
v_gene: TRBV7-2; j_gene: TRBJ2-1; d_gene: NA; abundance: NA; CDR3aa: CASSPLVRNEQFF; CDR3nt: TGTGCCAGCAGCCCTCTGGTCCGGAATGAGCAGTTCTTC
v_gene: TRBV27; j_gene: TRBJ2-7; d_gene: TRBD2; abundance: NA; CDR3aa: CASSRTSGWGGYEQYF; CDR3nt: TGTGCCAGCAGTCGGACTAGCGGGTGGGGCGGCTACGAGCAGTACTTC
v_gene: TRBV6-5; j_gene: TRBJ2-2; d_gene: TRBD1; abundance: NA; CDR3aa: CASSSDRGRTGELFF; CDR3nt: TGTGCCAGCAGTTCGGACAGGGGGCGAACCGGGGAGCTGTTTTTT
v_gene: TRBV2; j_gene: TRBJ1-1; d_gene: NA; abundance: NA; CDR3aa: CASRRNTEAFF; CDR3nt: TGTGCCAGCAGGAGGAACACTGAAGCTTTCTTT
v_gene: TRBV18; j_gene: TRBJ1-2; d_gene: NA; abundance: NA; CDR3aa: CASSPLESPNYGYTF; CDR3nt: TGTGCCAGCTCACCATTAGAAAGTCCTAACTATGGCTACACCTTC
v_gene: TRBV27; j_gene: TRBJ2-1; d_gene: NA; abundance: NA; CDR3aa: CASSSPGAGFGVEQFF; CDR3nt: TGTGCCAGCAGTAGCCCGGGTGCAGGGTTTGGCGTTGAGCAGTTCTTC
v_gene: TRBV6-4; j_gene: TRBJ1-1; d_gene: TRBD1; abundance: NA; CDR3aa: CASSPGTGHTEAFF; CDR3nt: TGTGCCAGCAGCCCCGGGACAGGGCACACTGAAGCTTTCTTT
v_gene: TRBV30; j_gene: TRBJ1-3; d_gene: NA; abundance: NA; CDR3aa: CAWSDPRRYGNTIYF; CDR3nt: TGTGCCTGGAGTGATCCTCGACGGTATGGAAACACCATATATTTT
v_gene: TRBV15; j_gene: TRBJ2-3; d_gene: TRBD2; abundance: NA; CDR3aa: CATSRAGSGRAPDTQYF; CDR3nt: TGTGCCACCAGCAGAGCCGGCAGCGGGAGGGCCCCAGATACGCAGTATTTT
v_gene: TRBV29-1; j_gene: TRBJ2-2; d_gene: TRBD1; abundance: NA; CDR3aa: CSVYRDRPTGELFF; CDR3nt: TGCAGCGTATACCGGGACAGGCCGACCGGGGAGCTGTTTTTT
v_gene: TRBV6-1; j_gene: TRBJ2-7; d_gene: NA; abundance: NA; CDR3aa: CASSVQSGGGEQYF; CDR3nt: TGTGCCAGTAGTGTTCAGTCCGGGGGTGGCGAGCAGTACTTC